This T cell receptor beta chain was sequenced during a study of blood T cell repertoires in COVID-19. Profiling relied on immunoSEQ multiplex PCR, and the TCRdb table lists in-frame clones only, not all of them. Of 200,000 to 250,000 clones in the sample, around 86% were seen once. Patients from Seattle were sampled longitudinally, starting during active infection. The ends lost 4 bases at V and 4 bases at J; junction bases unmatched: 3. This CDR3 is built from 15 residues. Germline CDR1 LGHDT, CDR2 YNNKEL (reference sequence). The sequenced sample was peripheral blood. This TCR was sampled from a woman older than 75 with COVID-19, enrolled during active disease. This chain joins TRBV3-1 (or the pseudogene TRBV3-2) and TRBJ1-5; 11 bases agree with TRBD1. The CDR3 nucleotides are TGTGCCAGCAGCCGGGACAGGGGGGAGAATCAGCCCCAGCATTTT. It encodes CASSRDRGENQPQHF.